This paragraph covers one T cell receptor beta chain sequence. Original processing methods: Nucleated cell counts were estimated from reference gene primer amplification. Generated by immunoSEQ multiplex PCR, the TCRdb table keeps only in-frame clones and is missing some. The V and J calls and clone size were taken over from that table, and D and trimming were inferred from the DNA. The sample carries about 280,000 clones, 88% recorded once. V lost 0 bases and J 7 bases, leaving 15 bases between the germline ends. CDR1 is LGHNA and CDR2 is YNFKEQ in the germline V gene. CDR3 length: 16 amino acids. This sample is part of a study of blood T cell repertoires in COVID-19. As for the study in general: Spain, Italy and the United States supplied samples that represented acute and convalescent COVID-19.

Seattle-derived patients entered the study during active infection and were followed longitudinally. The chain carries TRBV4-2 and TRBJ1-4, with TRBD1 as a possible D gene (6 bases). The sequenced sample consisted of peripheral blood. This TCR was sampled from a woman under 40 with COVID-19, enrolled during active disease. In DNA form, the CDR3 reads TGTGCCAGCAGCCAAGACCCTAGGGGGATTACTGAAAAACTGTTTTTT. Its translation is CASSQDPRGITEKLFF.